This T cell receptor beta chain was documented in a study of cytomegalovirus exposure and HLA in healthy donors. This CDR3 is 15 amino acids long. Trimming cost V 0 bases and J 0 bases, with 6 bases left between them. Per germline, CDR1 SGHDN and CDR2 FVKESK. The study ran its PCR with 60 Vbeta and 13 Jbeta primers. Method: immunoSEQ multiplex PCR; TCRdb's copy keeps in-frame clones and lacks some. The sample includes about 200,000 clones, 81% of them seen just once. The specimen sequenced was PBMCs. The origin of this receptor is a middle-aged man in good health and CMV-seropositive. V usage is TRBV14 and J usage is TRBJ1-3; unclear D gene. The CDR3, as DNA: TGTGCCAGCAGCCAAGATTACTACTCTGGAAACACCATATATTTT. Protein: CASSQDYYSGNTIYF.